This T cell receptor (beta chain) was identified during a study of T cells in localized non-small cell lung cancer. Sequencing was performed with immunoSEQ multiplex PCR; in TCRdb, only in-frame clones are kept and a portion is missing. The table records roughly 27,000 clones, approximately 90% of them present only once. Study results and limitations: Appearances in adjacent lung were noted for a median about 50 of the top 100 tumor clones. A higher density of T cells in blood coincided with extended overall survival. Tumor trailed uninvolved adjacent lung in T cell clonality, which peaked there.

In regard to this clone: Its antigen is unidentified.

Sequencing was performed on peripheral blood, taken before any cancer treatment. The origin of this receptor is a female donor over 55 with stage I lung adenocarcinoma.

For the CDR3, the DNA is TGTGCCAGCACTAGCACCTCCTCCTACGAGCAGTACTTC. This encodes CASTSTSSYEQYF. This rearrangement joins TRBV28 to TRBJ2-7; tentatively, D is TRBD2 (5 bases). V was clipped by 7 bases and J by 0 bases, with 10 bases between them. The CDR3 is made up of 13 amino acids. Germline CDR1 and CDR2: MDHEN and SYDVKM.